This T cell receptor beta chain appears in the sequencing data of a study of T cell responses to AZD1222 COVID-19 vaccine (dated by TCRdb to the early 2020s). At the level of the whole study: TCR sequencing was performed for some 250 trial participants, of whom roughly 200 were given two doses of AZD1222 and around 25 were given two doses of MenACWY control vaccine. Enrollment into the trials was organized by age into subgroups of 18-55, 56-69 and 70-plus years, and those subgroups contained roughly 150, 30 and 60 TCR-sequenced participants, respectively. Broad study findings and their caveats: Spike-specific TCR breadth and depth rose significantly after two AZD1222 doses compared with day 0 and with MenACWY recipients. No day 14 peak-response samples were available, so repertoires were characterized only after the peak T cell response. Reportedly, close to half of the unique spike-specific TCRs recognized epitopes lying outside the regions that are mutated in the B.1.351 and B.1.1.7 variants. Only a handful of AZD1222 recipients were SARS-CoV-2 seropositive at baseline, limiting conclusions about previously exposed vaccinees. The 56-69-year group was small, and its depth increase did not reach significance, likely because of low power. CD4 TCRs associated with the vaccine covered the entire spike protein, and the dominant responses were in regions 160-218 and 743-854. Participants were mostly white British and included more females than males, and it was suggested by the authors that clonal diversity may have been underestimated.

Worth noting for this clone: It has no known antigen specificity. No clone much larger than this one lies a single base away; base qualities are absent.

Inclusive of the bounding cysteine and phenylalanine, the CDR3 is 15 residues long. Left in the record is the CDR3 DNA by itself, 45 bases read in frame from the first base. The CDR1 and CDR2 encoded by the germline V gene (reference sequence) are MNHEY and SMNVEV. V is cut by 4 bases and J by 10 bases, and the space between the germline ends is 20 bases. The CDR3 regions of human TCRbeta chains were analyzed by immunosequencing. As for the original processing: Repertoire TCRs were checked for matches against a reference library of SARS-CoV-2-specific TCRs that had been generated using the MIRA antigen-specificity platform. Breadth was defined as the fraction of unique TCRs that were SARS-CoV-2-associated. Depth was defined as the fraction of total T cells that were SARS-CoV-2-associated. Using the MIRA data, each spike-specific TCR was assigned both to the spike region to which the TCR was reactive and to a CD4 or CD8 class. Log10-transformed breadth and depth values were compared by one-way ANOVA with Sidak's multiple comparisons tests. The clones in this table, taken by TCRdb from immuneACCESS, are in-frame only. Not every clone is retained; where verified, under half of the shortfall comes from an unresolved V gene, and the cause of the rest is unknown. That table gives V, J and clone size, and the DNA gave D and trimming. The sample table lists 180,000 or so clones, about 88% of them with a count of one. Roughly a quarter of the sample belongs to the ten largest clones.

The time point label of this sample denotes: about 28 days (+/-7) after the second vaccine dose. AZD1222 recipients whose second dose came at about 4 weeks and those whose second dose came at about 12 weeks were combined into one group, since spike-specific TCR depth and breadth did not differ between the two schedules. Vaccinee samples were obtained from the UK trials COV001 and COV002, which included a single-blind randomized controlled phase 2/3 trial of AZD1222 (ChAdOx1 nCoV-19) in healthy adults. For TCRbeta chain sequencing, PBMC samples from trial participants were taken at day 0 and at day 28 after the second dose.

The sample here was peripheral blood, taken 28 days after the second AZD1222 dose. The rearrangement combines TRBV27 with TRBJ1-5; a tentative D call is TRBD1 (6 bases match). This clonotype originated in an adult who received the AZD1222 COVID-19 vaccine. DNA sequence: TGTGCCAGCAGTTCGGGGGGCGAGAGATCAAGACCCCAGCATTTT. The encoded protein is CASSSGGERSRPQHF.